These T cell receptor beta chains were read from a single sample in a study of blood T cell repertoires in COVID-19. Repertoires were generated with immunoSEQ multiplex PCR, while TCRdb's copy carries only in-frame clones and drops some. The table shows more than 75,000 clones, with over 80% occurring only once. The material sequenced was peripheral blood. The receptors come from an elderly woman with active or convalescent COVID-19. CDR3s include the opening cysteine and the closing phenylalanine or tryptophan. D genes are given only for firm matches. Clone size is not always given. Where it is, it says once, few, many or a class for expanded clones.

v_call: TRBV28
cdr3_length: 16
d_call: NA
j_call: TRBJ1-2
clone_size: few
cdr3_nt: TGTGCCAGCAGTTTATCCCAGGGACTAAACCCCTATGGCTACACCTTC
cdr3_aa: CASSLSQGLNPYGYTF

v_call: TRBV7-9
cdr3_length: 14
d_call: TRBD1
j_call: TRBJ1-2
clone_size: once
cdr3_nt: TGTGCCAGCAGCTCGTCAGGGGGAATAAGTGGCTACACCTTC
cdr3_aa: CASSSSGGISGYTF

v_call: TRBV7-2
cdr3_length: 15
d_call: TRBD2
j_call: TRBJ2-7
clone_size: NA
cdr3_nt: TGTGCCAGCAGCCCTACTAGCGGGAGCTCCTACGAGCAGTACTTC
cdr3_aa: CASSPTSGSSYEQYF

v_call: TRBV14
cdr3_length: 16
d_call: NA
j_call: TRBJ1-3
clone_size: NA
cdr3_nt: TGTGCCAGCAGCCAAGAGGTAGGGGTCTCTGGAAACACCATATATTTT
cdr3_aa: CASSQEVGVSGNTIYF

v_call: TRBV7-9
cdr3_length: 15
d_call: NA
j_call: TRBJ1-2
clone_size: NA
cdr3_nt: TGTGCCAGCAACCTCGGTGACCAGGGGTGGGGAGGCTACACCTTC
cdr3_aa: CASNLGDQGWGGYTF

v_call: TRBV6-1
cdr3_length: 11
d_call: NA
j_call: TRBJ1-2
clone_size: NA
cdr3_nt: TGTGCCAGCAGTGAATATGTGGGCTACACCTTC
cdr3_aa: CASSEYVGYTF

v_call: TRBV7-2
cdr3_length: 14
d_call: NA
j_call: TRBJ1-1
clone_size: NA
cdr3_nt: TGTGCCAGCAGCCAGGGATGGGGGAACACTGAAGCTTTCTTT
cdr3_aa: CASSQGWGNTEAFF

v_call: TRBV5-1
cdr3_length: 16
d_call: NA
j_call: TRBJ2-6
clone_size: NA
cdr3_nt: TGCGCCAGCAGCGTGGGTGGCCATTCTGGGGCCAACGTCCTGACTTTC
cdr3_aa: CASSVGGHSGANVLTF

v_call: TRBV7-2
cdr3_length: 16
d_call: NA
j_call: TRBJ2-3
clone_size: NA
cdr3_nt: TGTGCCAGCAGCATCAACGGGGGACCCAATGGAGATACGCAGTATTTT
cdr3_aa: CASSINGGPNGDTQYF

v_call: TRBV19
cdr3_length: 15
d_call: TRBD1
j_call: TRBJ1-5
clone_size: NA
cdr3_nt: TGTGCCAGTAGTTACAAAGGACAGGGCAATCAGCCCCAGCATTTT
cdr3_aa: CASSYKGQGNQPQHF

v_call: TRBV27
cdr3_length: 14
d_call: TRBD1
j_call: TRBJ1-1
clone_size: NA
cdr3_nt: TGTGCCAGCAGTTCACAGGGGTGGGGCACTGAAGCTTTCTTT
cdr3_aa: CASSSQGWGTEAFF

v_call: TRBV24-1
cdr3_length: 13
d_call: NA
j_call: TRBJ1-2
clone_size: NA
cdr3_nt: TGTGCCACCAGTGATTTCGAGGGTCGTGGCTACACCTTC
cdr3_aa: CATSDFEGRGYTF

v_call: TRBV29-1
cdr3_length: 14
d_call: TRBD2
j_call: TRBJ2-1
clone_size: NA
cdr3_nt: TGCAGCGTCCAGACGGGGACTAGCGGGACCGAACAGTTCTTC
cdr3_aa: CSVQTGTSGTEQFF

v_call: TRBV5-4
cdr3_length: 14
d_call: NA
j_call: TRBJ2-7
clone_size: NA
cdr3_nt: TGTGCCAGCAGCGTTGGGGGGGCTCTTGGCGAGCAGTACTTC
cdr3_aa: CASSVGGALGEQYF

v_call: TRBV19
cdr3_length: 18
d_call: TRBD1
j_call: TRBJ1-6
clone_size: NA
cdr3_nt: TGTGCCAGTAGTCCACCGCGCCTGACAGGGGGAATAGGTTCACCCCTCCACTTT
cdr3_aa: CASSPPRLTGGIGSPLHF

v_call: TRBV5-1
cdr3_length: 14
d_call: NA
j_call: TRBJ1-3
clone_size: once
cdr3_nt: TGCGCCAGCAGCTTGGACGACATTGGAAACACCATATATTTT
cdr3_aa: CASSLDDIGNTIYF

v_call: TRBV7-7
cdr3_length: 16
d_call: NA
j_call: TRBJ2-3
clone_size: many
cdr3_nt: TGTGCTAGCAGCCCCTGGACAGAGATTAGCACAGATACGCAGTATTTT
cdr3_aa: CASSPWTEISTDTQYF

v_call: TRBV30
cdr3_length: 13
d_call: TRBD1
j_call: TRBJ2-5
clone_size: once
cdr3_nt: TGTGCCTGGATACTTCAGGGGGCTGGGACCCAGTACTTC
cdr3_aa: CAWILQGAGTQYF

v_call: TRBV29-1
cdr3_length: 13
d_call: NA
j_call: TRBJ2-3
clone_size: NA
cdr3_nt: TGCAGCGTTGGAACTTCTAGCACAGATACGCAGTATTTT
cdr3_aa: CSVGTSSTDTQYF

v_call: TRBV6-5
cdr3_length: 13
d_call: NA
j_call: TRBJ2-5
clone_size: NA
cdr3_nt: TGTGCCAGCAACTTTAACTACCAAGAGACCCAGTACTTC
cdr3_aa: CASNFNYQETQYF

v_call: TRBV2
cdr3_length: 14
d_call: NA
j_call: TRBJ2-5
clone_size: NA
cdr3_nt: TGTGCCAGTCACCGGGACACCTCTGGGGAGACCCAGTACTTC
cdr3_aa: CASHRDTSGETQYF

v_call: TRBV3-1/TRBV3-2
cdr3_length: 12
d_call: NA
j_call: TRBJ2-2
clone_size: NA
cdr3_nt: TGTGCCAGCAGTAACGGGGGTGGGGAGCTGTTTTTT
cdr3_aa: CASSNGGGELFF

v_call: TRBV6-5
cdr3_length: 15
d_call: TRBD1
j_call: TRBJ1-6
clone_size: NA
cdr3_nt: TGTGCCAGCAGTTACTCGACGGGACAGTATTCACCCCTCCACTTT
cdr3_aa: CASSYSTGQYSPLHF

v_call: TRBV10-3
cdr3_length: 16
d_call: TRBD1
j_call: TRBJ1-1
clone_size: NA
cdr3_nt: TGTGCCATCAGTTCCGGGACAGGGGTTTCAGGCACTGAAGCTTTCTTT
cdr3_aa: CAISSGTGVSGTEAFF

v_call: TRBV4-2
cdr3_length: 14
d_call: NA
j_call: TRBJ1-2
clone_size: NA
cdr3_nt: TGTGCCAGCAGCCCCCCGGGGGATAGGTATGGCTACACCTTC
cdr3_aa: CASSPPGDRYGYTF

v_call: TRBV18
cdr3_length: 12
d_call: NA
j_call: TRBJ2-5
clone_size: NA
cdr3_nt: TGTGCCAGCTCACGAACACAAGAGACCCAGTACTTC
cdr3_aa: CASSRTQETQYF

v_call: TRBV5-3
cdr3_length: 15
d_call: NA
j_call: TRBJ1-2
clone_size: NA
cdr3_nt: TGTGCCAGAAGCTTATGGGTGAGGTGGAGCTATGGCTACACCTTC
cdr3_aa: CARSLWVRWSYGYTF

v_call: TRBV7-2
cdr3_length: 16
d_call: TRBD2
j_call: TRBJ2-3
clone_size: NA
cdr3_nt: TGTGCCAGCAGCTTAGACGGACTAGCGGGAAGAGATACGCAGTATTTT
cdr3_aa: CASSLDGLAGRDTQYF

v_call: TRBV7-8
cdr3_length: 14
d_call: NA
j_call: TRBJ2-3
clone_size: NA
cdr3_nt: TGTGCCAGCAGCCGAGACAGGCTCCCAGATACGCAGTATTTT
cdr3_aa: CASSRDRLPDTQYF

v_call: TRBV6-6
cdr3_length: 14
d_call: NA
j_call: TRBJ1-1
clone_size: NA
cdr3_nt: TGTGCCAGCAGTTTCACTACCACTAACACTGAAGCTTTCTTT
cdr3_aa: CASSFTTTNTEAFF

v_call: TRBV7-8
cdr3_length: 16
d_call: TRBD1
j_call: TRBJ2-5
clone_size: NA
cdr3_nt: TGTGCCAGCAGCTCGAGGGACAGCCGAACCCAAGAGACCCAGTACTTC
cdr3_aa: CASSSRDSRTQETQYF

v_call: TRBV3-1/TRBV3-2
cdr3_length: 15
d_call: NA
j_call: TRBJ1-6
clone_size: NA
cdr3_nt: TGTGCCAGCAGCCAAAGAGAAGGGAGTAATTCACCCCTCCACTTT
cdr3_aa: CASSQREGSNSPLHF

v_call: TRBV19
cdr3_length: 12
d_call: NA
j_call: TRBJ1-5
clone_size: NA
cdr3_nt: TGTGCCAGTAGTATGCCGGTCCAGCCCCAGCATTTT
cdr3_aa: CASSMPVQPQHF

v_call: TRBV5-6
cdr3_length: 14
d_call: TRBD1
j_call: TRBJ2-7
clone_size: once
cdr3_nt: TGTGCCAGCAGCTTGGGGGACAGGGGGCCCGAGCAGTACTTC
cdr3_aa: CASSLGDRGPEQYF

v_call: TRBV4-2
cdr3_length: 13
d_call: TRBD1
j_call: TRBJ1-2
clone_size: NA
cdr3_nt: TGTGCCAGCAGCCAATCGACAGGGGAAGGCTACACCTTC
cdr3_aa: CASSQSTGEGYTF

v_call: TRBV3-1/TRBV3-2
cdr3_length: 15
d_call: NA
j_call: TRBJ1-1
clone_size: NA
cdr3_nt: TGTGCCAGCAGCCTTTCCTTCACAGGGAACACTGAAGCTTTCTTT
cdr3_aa: CASSLSFTGNTEAFF

v_call: TRBV5-1
cdr3_length: 18
d_call: TRBD1
j_call: TRBJ1-2
clone_size: NA
cdr3_nt: TGCGCCAGCAACATGGGCACTGGACAGGACAATTCTAACTATGGCTACACCTTC
cdr3_aa: CASNMGTGQDNSNYGYTF

v_call: TRBV2
cdr3_length: 14
d_call: TRBD1
j_call: TRBJ1-3
clone_size: NA
cdr3_nt: TGTGCCAGCTCGGACAGGGCTTTTGGAAACACCATATATTTT
cdr3_aa: CASSDRAFGNTIYF

v_call: TRBV5-1
cdr3_length: 16
d_call: NA
j_call: TRBJ1-1
clone_size: NA
cdr3_nt: TGCGCCAGCAGTCGGAGGGGTGAGTTGCGGAACACTGAAGCTTTCTTT
cdr3_aa: CASSRRGELRNTEAFF